This entry is about one T cell receptor beta chain. The data stem from a study of preoperative IRX-2 immunotherapy in early breast cancer. The CDR3 is 17 residues long. Germline CDR1 and CDR2: SGHTS and YDEGEE. Trimming pared 4 bases from V and 1 base from J, leaving 20 bases between. Using immunoSEQ multiplex PCR, the repertoire was profiled, and TCRdb retains in-frame clones only, with some absent. The sample shows roughly 62,000 clones, around 94% of them seen only once. Treatment described: preoperative locoregional IRX-2 cytokine immunotherapy. Samples came from a phase Ib trial of preoperative locoregional IRX-2 cytokine immunotherapy.

The J gene is TRBJ1-1, the V gene TRBV5-8; D is unresolved. The origin of this receptor is a human donor with breast cancer. This material was acquired from a patient treated with IRX-2 immunotherapy. The CDR3 DNA is TGTGCCAGCAGCCCCTACCGGCCTCACCGAGGGAACACTGAAGCTTTCTTT. This sequence encodes CASSPYRPHRGNTEAFF.